The T cell receptor beta chain under discussion was sequenced for a study of CXCR3-negative and CXCR3-positive naive CD8 T cells. Findings of the study overall: Comparison of naive cells showed more hydrophobic TRB CDR3s in CXCR3-positive than in CXCR3-negative naive cells. For naive cells, CXCR3-negative and CXCR3-positive subsets had similar TRBV-TRBJ usage; for memory cells, usage differed. Naive subsets had comparable surface CD5, so TRB CDR3 properties gauged TCR strength. High diversity, comparable across both naive subsets, contrasted with much lower diversity in memory CD8+ cells.

Libraries of TRB cDNA were made by 5' RACE and carried UMIs. After re-calling the 5' RACE reads, TCRdb lists one entry per CDR3 protein, DNA absent. This sample contains around 60,000 distinct CDR3 sequences. CD45RO-CCR7+CD27+CD95- marked naive CD8+ T cells. Worth noting for this clonotype: The antigen remains undetermined.

The TCR was taken from a human donor in good health. Some clones in this sample may be carry-over from other donors' samples. Sequenced input: naive CXCR3+ CD8+ T cells from blood. Subset described: CD45RO-CCR7+CD27+CD95- naive CD8+ T cells expressing CXCR3 (TNR3+).

The CDR3 sequence: CSVEDDGLNTGELFF. The gene calls are TRBV29-1 and TRBJ2-2; lacking DNA, the TRBD2 call made by TCRdb goes unchecked. Germline lookup yields CDR1 SQVTM and CDR2 ANQGSEA. The CDR3 is 15 amino acids.